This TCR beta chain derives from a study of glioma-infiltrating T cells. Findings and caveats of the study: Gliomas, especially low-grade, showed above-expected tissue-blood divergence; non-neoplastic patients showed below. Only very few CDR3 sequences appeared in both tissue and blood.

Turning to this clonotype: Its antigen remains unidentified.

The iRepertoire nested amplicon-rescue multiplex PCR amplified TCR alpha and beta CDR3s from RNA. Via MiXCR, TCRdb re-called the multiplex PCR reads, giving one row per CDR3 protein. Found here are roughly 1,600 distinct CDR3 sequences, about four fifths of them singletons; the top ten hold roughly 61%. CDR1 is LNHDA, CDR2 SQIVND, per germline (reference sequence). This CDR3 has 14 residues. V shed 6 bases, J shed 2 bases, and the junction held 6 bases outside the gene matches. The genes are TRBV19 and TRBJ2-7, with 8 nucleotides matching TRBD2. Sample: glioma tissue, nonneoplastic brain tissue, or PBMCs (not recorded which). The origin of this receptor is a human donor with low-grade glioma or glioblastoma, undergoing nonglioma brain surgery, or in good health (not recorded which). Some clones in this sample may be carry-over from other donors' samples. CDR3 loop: CASSLSGSPYEQYF. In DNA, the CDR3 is TGTGCCAGTAGCTTGAGCGGGAGTCCCTACGAGCAGTACTTC. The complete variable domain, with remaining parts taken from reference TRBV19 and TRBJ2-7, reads DGGITQSPKYLFRKEGQNVTLSCEQNLNHDAMYWYRQDPGQGLRLIYYSQIVNDFQKGDIAEGYSVSREKKESFPLTVTSAQKNPTAFYLCASSLSGSPYEQYFGPGTRLTVT.